A single sample gave rise to the 14 T cell receptor beta chains below, sequenced in a study of neurological immune-mediated disorders. TCRdb ran MiXCR on the 5' RACE reads and lists one entry per CDR3 protein. The data hold 46,000 or so distinct CDR3 sequences, with around 10% observed a single time. The sequenced sample was PBMCs. These receptors all come from a woman aged 35 to 49 with HTLV-1-associated myelopathy (HAM/TSP).

The chain has TRBV19 and TRBJ1-5; 12 bases are shared with TRBD1. The CDR3 contains 16 residues. Germline V gene data show CDR1 as LNHDA and CDR2 as SQIVND (reference sequence). The CDR3 loop reads CASGSGTGGYNQPQHF. The CDR3 DNA reads TGTGCGAGTGGCTCCGGGACAGGGGGCTACAATCAGCCCCAGCATTTT. The variable domain in full, completed from reference TRBV19 and TRBJ1-5, reads DGGITQSPKYLFRKEGQNVTLSCEQNLNHDAMYWYRQDPGQGLRLIYYSQIVNDFQKGDIAEGYSVSREKKESFPLTVTSAQKNPTAFYLCASGSGTGGYNQPQHFGDGTRLSIL.

This clonotype was seen just once. The chain recombines TRBV20-1 with TRBJ2-3; D is unresolved. The CDR3 totals 15 residues. Germline V gene lookup returns CDR1 DFQATT and CDR2 SNEGSKA (reference sequence). Trimming shortened V by 0 bases and J by 0 bases, and 10 bases separated the two germline ends. The CDR3 sequence: CSARDFRPSTDTQYF. The CDR3 nucleotides are TGCAGTGCTAGAGACTTCCGGCCTAGCACAGATACGCAGTATTTT.

This clonotype occurred many times. The gene calls are TRBV18 and TRBJ2-1; D remains ambiguous. The CDR3 sequence is 15 residues long. Trimming removed 5 bases from V and 7 bases from J, with 18 bases in between. CDR1 KGHSH and CDR2 LQKENI come from the germline V gene. The CDR3 reads CASSGDRPLLNEQFF. In DNA form, the CDR3 reads TGTGCCAGCTCAGGCGACCGCCCCCTCCTGAATGAGCAGTTCTTC.

Ten or more counts support this clonotype. The rearrangement uses TRBV5-1 and TRBJ2-3; TRBD2 agrees at 12 bases. The CDR3 is 17 residues long. The V and J ends lost 4 bases and 2 bases, in that order; junction bases with no gene match: 8. Germline V gene lookup returns CDR1 SGHRS and CDR2 YFSETQ. In DNA, the CDR3 is TGCGCCAGCAGCAAAGGACTAGCGGGGCGATTCACAGATACGCAGTATTTT. It specifies CASSKGLAGRFTDTQYF.

Ten or more counts support this clonotype. The chain has TRBV5-1 and TRBJ2-7; no clear D gene. CDR1 SGHRS and CDR2 YFSETQ come from the germline V gene. V was trimmed by 5 bases and J by 0 bases, leaving 9 bases between them. CDR3 size: 13 residues. Here the CDR3 DNA reads TGCGCCAGCAGGGCCAGGAGCTCCTACGAGCAGTACTTC. As protein: CASRARSSYEQYF.

This clonotype rates as medium-sized. This rearrangement joins TRBV4-1 to TRBJ1-5; TRBD1 aligns across 9 bases. V gave up 2 bases and J gave up 6 bases; unmatched junction bases: 5. Looked up from germline, CDR1 is MGHRA and CDR2 is YSYEKL. The CDR3 runs 15 residues. CDR3 sequence (DNA): TGCGCCAGCAGCCAACCTGACAGGGGGTGTCAGCCCCAGCATTTT. As protein: CASSQPDRGCQPQHF.

Turning to this clonotype: Mismatch with germline at one junction end may stem from a read error. This rearrangement joins TRBV20-1 to TRBJ2-1, with TRBD2 matching 9 bases. CDR1 is DFQATT and CDR2 is SNEGSKA in the germline V gene (reference sequence). The CDR3 contains 15 residues. The CDR3 reads CSARDLAGGRYEQSF. For the CDR3, the DNA is TGCAGTGCTAGAGATCTGGCGGGGGGGCGATATGAGCAGTCCTTC.

This clonotype was counted ten times or more. V gene TRBV20-1 combines with J gene TRBJ2-7; 7 bases are a match to TRBD1. Germline V gives CDR1 DFQATT, CDR2 SNEGSKA (reference sequence). The J segment lost 2 bases and the V segment lost 1 base, leaving 5 bases of the junction unmatched. This CDR3 region has 14 residues. DNA for the CDR3: TGCAGTGCTAGAGCGAACAGGGGCCCCTACGAGCAGTACTTC. The encoded protein is CSARANRGPYEQYF.

This clonotype has a count of ten or more. The chain carries TRBV12-3 or TRBV12-4 and TRBJ1-2; D is unclear. CDR3 length: 12 residues. V lost 6 bases and J lost 8, with 13 bases in between. In DNA form, the CDR3 reads TGTGCCAGCAGCCTAAGGGTTGGAGGCTACACCTTC. Amino acids: CASSLRVGGYTF.

Worth noting for this clonotype: At one end, the junction sequence differs from germline, possibly due to a read error. V is TRBV24-1 and J is TRBJ2-3; D remains unclear. The CDR3 is 13 residues long. The V gene's germline CDR1 is KGHDR and CDR2 SFDVKD. CDR3 residues: CATSDSRTDTRYF. DNA of the CDR3: TGTGCCACCAGTGACTCCCGCACAGATACGCGGTATTTT.

In its sample, this clonotype was seen many times. The chain joins TRBV10-3 to TRBJ2-5; 8 positions agree with TRBD1. Germline V CDR1 and CDR2: ENHRY, SYGVKD. V lost 5 bases, J lost 2 bases, and 4 bases stayed unmatched. This CDR3 spans 14 amino acids. Written as DNA, the CDR3 is TGTGCCATCAGTTTGGACAGGGCGCAAGAGACCCAGTACTTC. This codes for CAISLDRAQETQYF.

This clonotype was recorded many times. The chain has TRBV9 and TRBJ2-3, with D possibly TRBD2 on 6 matching bases. V lost 0 bases and J lost 1, with 18 bases in between. Germline V CDR1 and CDR2: SGDLS, YYNGEE. The CDR3 totals 18 residues. CDR3 DNA: TGTGCCAGCAGCGTAGTTGGGGGGACTGAGACCGGCACAGATACGCAGTATTTT. Translating it yields CASSVVGGTETGTDTQYF.

At least ten counts were recorded for this clonotype. This chain connects TRBV7-8 to TRBJ1-5, with 9 bases fitting TRBD1. The V segment lost 4 bases and the J segment 4 bases; nucleotides outside the gene matches: 8. This CDR3 has 16 residues. Germline V gene lookup returns CDR1 SGHVS and CDR2 FQNEAQ. The CDR3 is CASSSYRDRVNQPQHF. The CDR3 coding sequence is TGTGCCAGCAGCTCGTACCGGGACAGGGTTAATCAGCCCCAGCATTTT.

This clonotype was found many times. The chain links TRBV20-1 to TRBJ2-1, with D perhaps assigned TRBD1 or TRBD2 (7 bases each). Deletions cut 3 bases from V and 9 bases from J, with 12 bases between. The CDR3 consists of 12 residues. Germline CDR1 and CDR2: DFQATT and SNEGSKA (reference sequence). CDR3 nucleotides: TGCAGTGCTAGGGGACAGCGGGGTGAGCAGTTCTTC. Translated, it gives CSARGQRGEQFF.